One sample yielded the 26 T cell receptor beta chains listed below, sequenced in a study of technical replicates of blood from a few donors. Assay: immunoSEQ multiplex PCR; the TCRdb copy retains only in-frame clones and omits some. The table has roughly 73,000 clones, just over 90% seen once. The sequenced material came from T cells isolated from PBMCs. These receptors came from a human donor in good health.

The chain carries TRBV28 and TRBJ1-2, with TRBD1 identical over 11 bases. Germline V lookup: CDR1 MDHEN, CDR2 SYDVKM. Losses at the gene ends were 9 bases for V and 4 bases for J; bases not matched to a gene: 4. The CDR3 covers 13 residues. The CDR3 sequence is CASSGTGGYGYTF. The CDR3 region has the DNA TGTGCCAGTTCCGGGACAGGGGGCTATGGCTACACCTTC.

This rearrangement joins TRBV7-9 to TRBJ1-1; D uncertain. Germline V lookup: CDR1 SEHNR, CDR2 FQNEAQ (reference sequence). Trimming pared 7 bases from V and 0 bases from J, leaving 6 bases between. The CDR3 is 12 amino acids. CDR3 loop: CASNILNTEAFF. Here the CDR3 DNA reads TGTGCCAGCAACATCCTGAACACTGAAGCTTTCTTT.

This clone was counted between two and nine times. The CDR3 region has the DNA TGTGCCAGCAGCGTCGGGGCCTACAATGAGCAGTTCTTC. It specifies CASSVGAYNEQFF. V gene TRBV9 combines with J gene TRBJ2-1; maybe TRBD2 (5 bases). Trimming cost V 2 bases and J 2 bases, with 5 bases left between them. Germline CDR1 is SGDLS and CDR2 is YYNGEE. This CDR3 is built from 13 residues.

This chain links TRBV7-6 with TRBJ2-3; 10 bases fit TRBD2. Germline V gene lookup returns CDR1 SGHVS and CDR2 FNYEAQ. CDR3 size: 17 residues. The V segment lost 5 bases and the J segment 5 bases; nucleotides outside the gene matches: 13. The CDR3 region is CASSRLPGAGGEDTQYF. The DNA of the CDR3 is TGTGCCAGCAGCCGTCTCCCGGGAGCGGGAGGGGAAGATACGCAGTATTTT.

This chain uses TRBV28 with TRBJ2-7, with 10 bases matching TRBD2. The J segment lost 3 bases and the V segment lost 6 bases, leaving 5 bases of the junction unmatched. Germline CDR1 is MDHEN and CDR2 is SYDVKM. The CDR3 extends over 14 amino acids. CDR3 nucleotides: TGTGCCAGCAGGAGGGGACTAGCGAACTACGAGCAGTACTTC. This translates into CASRRGLANYEQYF.

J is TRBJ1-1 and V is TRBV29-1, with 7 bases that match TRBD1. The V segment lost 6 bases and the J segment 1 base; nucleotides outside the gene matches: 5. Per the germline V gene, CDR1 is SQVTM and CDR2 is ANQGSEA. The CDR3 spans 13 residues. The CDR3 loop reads CSVMDRPNTEAFF. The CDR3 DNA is TGCAGCGTCATGGACAGGCCGAACACTGAAGCTTTCTTT.

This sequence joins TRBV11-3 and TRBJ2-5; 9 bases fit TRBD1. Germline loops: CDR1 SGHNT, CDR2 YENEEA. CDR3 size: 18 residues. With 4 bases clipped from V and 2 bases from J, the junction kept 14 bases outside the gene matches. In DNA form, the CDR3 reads TGTGCCAGCAGCTCAGGGGCGCGGCGGGACAGGGAACAAGAGACCCAGTACTTC. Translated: CASSSGARRDREQETQYF.

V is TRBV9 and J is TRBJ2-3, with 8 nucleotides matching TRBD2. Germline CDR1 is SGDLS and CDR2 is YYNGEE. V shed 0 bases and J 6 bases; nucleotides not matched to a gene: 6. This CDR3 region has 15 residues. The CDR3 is CASSVESGGWDTQYF. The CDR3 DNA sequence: TGTGCCAGCAGCGTAGAATCGGGGGGGTGGGATACGCAGTATTTT.

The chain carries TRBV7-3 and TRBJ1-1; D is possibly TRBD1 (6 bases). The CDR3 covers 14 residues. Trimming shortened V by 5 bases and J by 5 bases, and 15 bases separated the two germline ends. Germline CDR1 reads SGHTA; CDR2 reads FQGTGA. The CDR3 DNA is TGTGCCAGCAGCCCACAGGGCGATCGGACTGAAGCTTTCTTT. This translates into CASSPQGDRTEAFF. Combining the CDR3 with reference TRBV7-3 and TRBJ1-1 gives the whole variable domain GAGVSQTPSNKVTEKGKYVELRCDPISGHTALYWYRQSLGQGPEFLIYFQGTGAADDSGLPNDRFFAVRPEGSVSTLKIQRTERGDSAVYLCASSPQGDRTEAFFGQGTRLTVV.

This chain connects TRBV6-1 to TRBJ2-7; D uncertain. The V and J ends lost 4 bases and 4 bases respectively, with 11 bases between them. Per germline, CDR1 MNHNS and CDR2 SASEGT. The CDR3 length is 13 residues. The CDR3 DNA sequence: TGTGCCAGCAGTGCAATTCAGAATTACGAGCAGTACTTC. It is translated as CASSAIQNYEQYF.

The CDR3 is CSGKQSPNEKLFF. The DNA for the CDR3 is TGCAGCGGTAAACAGTCCCCTAATGAAAAACTGTTTTTT. The chain couples TRBV29-1 to TRBJ1-4; D is uncertain. Trimming removed 7 bases at V and 3 bases at J, with 12 bases between. Germline V CDR1 and CDR2: SQVTM, ANQGSEA. CDR3 length: 13 residues.

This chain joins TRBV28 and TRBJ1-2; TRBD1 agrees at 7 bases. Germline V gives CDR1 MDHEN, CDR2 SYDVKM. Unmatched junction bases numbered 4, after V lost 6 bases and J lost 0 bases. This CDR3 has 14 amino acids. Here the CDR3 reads CASSWGQTNYGYTF. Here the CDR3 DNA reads TGTGCCAGCAGCTGGGGACAGACTAACTATGGCTACACCTTC.

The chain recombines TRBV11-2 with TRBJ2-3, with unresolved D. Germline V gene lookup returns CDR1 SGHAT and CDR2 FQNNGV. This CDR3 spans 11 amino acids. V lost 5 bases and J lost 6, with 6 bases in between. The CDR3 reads CASSPRDTQYF. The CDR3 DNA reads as TGTGCCAGCAGCCCTCGGGATACGCAGTATTTT.

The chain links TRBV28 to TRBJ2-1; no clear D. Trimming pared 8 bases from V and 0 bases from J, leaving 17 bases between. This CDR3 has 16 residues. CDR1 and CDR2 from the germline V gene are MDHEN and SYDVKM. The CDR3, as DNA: TGTGCCAGCCCCCCGCCGGTGGTGTCCTCCTACAATGAGCAGTTCTTC. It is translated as CASPPPVVSSYNEQFF.

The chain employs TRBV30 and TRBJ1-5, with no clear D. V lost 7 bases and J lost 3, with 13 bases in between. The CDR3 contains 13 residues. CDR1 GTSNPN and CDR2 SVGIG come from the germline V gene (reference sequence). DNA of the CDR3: TGTGCCTCGGCCCCGGGTAACAATCAGCCCCAGCATTTT. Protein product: CASAPGNNQPQHF.

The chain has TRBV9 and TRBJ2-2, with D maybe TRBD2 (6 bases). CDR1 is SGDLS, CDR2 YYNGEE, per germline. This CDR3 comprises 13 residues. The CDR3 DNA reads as TGTGCGGCGGGGCCCGCGAACACCGGGGAGCTGTTTTTT. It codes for CAAGPANTGELFF.

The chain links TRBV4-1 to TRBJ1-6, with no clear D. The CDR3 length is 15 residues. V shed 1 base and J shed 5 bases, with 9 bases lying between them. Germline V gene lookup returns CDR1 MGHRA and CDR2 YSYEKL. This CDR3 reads CASSQGAANNSPLHF. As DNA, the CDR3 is TGCGCCAGCAGCCAAGGGGCAGCAAATAATTCACCCCTCCACTTT.

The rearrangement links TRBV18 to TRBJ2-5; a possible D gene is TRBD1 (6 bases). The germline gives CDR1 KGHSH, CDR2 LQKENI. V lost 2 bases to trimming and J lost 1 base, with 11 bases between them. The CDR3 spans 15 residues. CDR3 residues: CASSPGRGPQETQYF. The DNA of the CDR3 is TGTGCCAGCTCACCAGGCAGGGGACCCCAAGAGACCCAGTACTTC.

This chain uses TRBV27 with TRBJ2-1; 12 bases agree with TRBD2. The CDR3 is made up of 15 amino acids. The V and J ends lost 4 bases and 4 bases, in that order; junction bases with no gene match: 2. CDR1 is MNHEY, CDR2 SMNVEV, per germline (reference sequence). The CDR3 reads CASSYGTSGYNEQFF. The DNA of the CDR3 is TGTGCCAGCAGTTATGGGACTAGCGGGTACAATGAGCAGTTCTTC.

In DNA, the CDR3 is TGTGCCAGCAGTTTAACACGGACTGCCGACTACGAGCAGTACTTC. Translating it yields CASSLTRTADYEQYF. The V gene is TRBV27, the J gene TRBJ2-7; possibly TRBD2 for D (5 bases). Trimming took off 2 bases at V and 3 bases at J, with 14 bases between the two ends. CDR3 length: 15 residues. Germline-derived CDR1 and CDR2 are MNHEY and SMNVEV (reference sequence).

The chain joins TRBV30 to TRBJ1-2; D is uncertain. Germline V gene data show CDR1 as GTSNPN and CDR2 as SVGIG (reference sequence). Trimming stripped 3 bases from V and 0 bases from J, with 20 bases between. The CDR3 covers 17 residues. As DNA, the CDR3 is TGTGCCTGGAGACGGGTCCTGATAAAGGAAACTAACTATGGCTACACCTTC. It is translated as CAWRRVLIKETNYGYTF.

CDR3 bases: TGTGCCAGCAGTTCACCGCAGTCCTCCTACGAGCAGTACTTC. Amino acids: CASSSPQSSYEQYF. The genes are TRBV28 and TRBJ2-7, with no clear D. Germline assignment: CDR1 MDHEN and CDR2 SYDVKM. CDR3 length equals 14 residues. Trimming took off 4 bases at V and 0 bases at J, with 10 bases between the two ends.

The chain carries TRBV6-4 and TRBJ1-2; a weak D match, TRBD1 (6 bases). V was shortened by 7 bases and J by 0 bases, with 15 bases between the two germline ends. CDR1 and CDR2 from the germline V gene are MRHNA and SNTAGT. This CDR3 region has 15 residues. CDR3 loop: CASTDKDRSNYGYTF. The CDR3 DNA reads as TGTGCCAGCACCGATAAGGACAGATCTAACTATGGCTACACCTTC.

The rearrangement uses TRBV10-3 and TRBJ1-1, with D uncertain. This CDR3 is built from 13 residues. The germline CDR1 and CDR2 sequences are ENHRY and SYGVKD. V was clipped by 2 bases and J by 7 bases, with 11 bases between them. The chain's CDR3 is CAISEDQTDEAFF. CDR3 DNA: TGTGCCATCAGTGAGGATCAAACAGATGAAGCTTTCTTT.

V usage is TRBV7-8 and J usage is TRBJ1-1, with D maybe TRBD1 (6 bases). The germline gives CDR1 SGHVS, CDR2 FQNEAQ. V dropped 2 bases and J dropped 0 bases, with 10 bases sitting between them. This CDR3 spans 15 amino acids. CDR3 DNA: TGTGCCAGCAGCTTATGGGGGCCCTTGAACACTGAAGCTTTCTTT. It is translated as CASSLWGPLNTEAFF.

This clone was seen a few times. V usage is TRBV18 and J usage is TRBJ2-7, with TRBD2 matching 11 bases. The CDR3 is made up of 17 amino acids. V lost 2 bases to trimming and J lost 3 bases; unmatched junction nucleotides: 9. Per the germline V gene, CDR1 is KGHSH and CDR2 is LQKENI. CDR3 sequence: CASSPVSSGGTRYEQYF. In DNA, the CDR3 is TGTGCCAGCTCACCAGTCTCTAGCGGGGGGACCCGCTACGAGCAGTACTTC. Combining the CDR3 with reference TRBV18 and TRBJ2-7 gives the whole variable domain NAGVMQNPRHLVRRRGQEARLRCSPMKGHSHVYWYRQLPEEGLKFMVYLQKENIIDESGMPKERFSAEFPKEGPSILRIQQVVRGDSAAYFCASSPVSSGGTRYEQYFGPGTRLTVT.